One sample yielded the 23 T cell receptor beta chains listed below, sequenced in a study of glioma-infiltrating T cells after dendritic cell vaccination. The time point: after dendritic cell vaccination, including at tumor progression/relapse. The assay was immunoSEQ multiplex PCR, and TCRdb's table has in-frame clones only and misses some. The data contain more than 95,000 clones, around 80% of them seen just once; the ten biggest clones take up 5.4%. Source: blood, taken after dendritic cell vaccination. The source of these receptors is a human donor with glioblastoma.

The chain combines TRBV6-5 with TRBJ2-1, with a possible D match to TRBD1 (5 bases). V dropped 5 bases and J dropped 3 bases, with 11 bases sitting between them. Per the germline V gene, CDR1 is MNHEY and CDR2 is SVGAGI. This CDR3 comprises 14 residues. This CDR3 reads CASSTDRNYNEQFF. CDR3 nucleotide sequence: TGTGCCAGCAGTACAGACAGAAACTACAATGAGCAGTTCTTC.

The chain uses TRBV9 and TRBJ2-3; D possibly corresponds to TRBD2 (5 bases). Trimming pared 5 bases from V and 4 bases from J, leaving 14 bases between. The germline gives CDR1 SGDLS, CDR2 YYNGEE. CDR3 length: 14 amino acids. DNA of the CDR3: TGTGCCAGCAGTCTTTCTAGCTGGGCAGATACGCAGTATTTT. It specifies CASSLSSWADTQYF.

The table lists this clone with a count of one. The V and J genes are TRBV6-6 and TRBJ1-1; 9 nucleotides match TRBD1. The CDR3 totals 15 residues. With 5 bases clipped from V and 4 bases from J, the junction kept 8 bases outside the gene matches. CDR1 MNHNY and CDR2 SVGAGI come from the germline V gene (reference sequence). This CDR3 reads CASSAGTGRSTEAFF. CDR3 sequence (DNA): TGTGCCAGCAGTGCCGGGACAGGGAGGAGCACTGAAGCTTTCTTT.

The CDR3 region is CASSYDLNYGYTF. In DNA, the CDR3 is TGTGCCAGCAGTTACGATCTAAACTATGGCTACACCTTC. The chain uses TRBV6-5 and TRBJ1-2, with D unclear. Germline V gives CDR1 MNHEY, CDR2 SVGAGI. Trimming cost V 2 bases and J 2 bases, with 6 bases left between them. The CDR3 contains 13 residues.

The rearrangement links TRBV23-1 to TRBJ2-3; 10 nucleotides match TRBD1. TRBV23-1 is identified as an open reading frame with a role that is uncertain. V was clipped by 2 bases and J by 4 bases; unmatched bases: 18. There are 20 residues in the CDR3. The chain's CDR3 is CASSQHKTPGQGSCSDTQYF. CDR3 DNA sequence: TGCGCCAGCAGTCAACATAAAACTCCGGGACAGGGGAGTTGCTCAGATACGCAGTATTTT.

As concerns this clone: This sample also contains other DNA sequences that code for the same CDR3. The chain links TRBV19 to TRBJ1-1; D might be TRBD1 (5 bases). Between the trimmed V and J ends, which lost 1 base and 1 base, there was a span of 7 bases. CDR3 size: 14 residues. The V gene's germline CDR1 is LNHDA and CDR2 SQIVND (reference sequence). The CDR3 region has the DNA TGTGCCAGTAGTATAGGGGGCACGAACACTGAAGCTTTCTTT. Encoded protein: CASSIGGTNTEAFF.

The V call is TRBV30, the J call TRBJ2-7; D is ambiguous. Trimming shortened V by 0 bases and J by 2 bases, and 8 bases separated the two germline ends. Germline CDR1 GTSNPN, CDR2 SVGIG (reference sequence). This CDR3 is 13 amino acids long. CDR3 bases: TGTGCCTGGAGTGTCCAGGTCCCCTACGAGCAGTACTTC. It encodes CAWSVQVPYEQYF.

The chain is built from TRBV30 and TRBJ1-5; 7 bases are a match to TRBD1. With V trimmed by 4 bases and J by 4 bases, 4 bases remained unmatched. CDR1 and CDR2 from the germline V gene are GTSNPN and SVGIG (reference sequence). The CDR3 extends over 13 amino acids. The CDR3 here is CAWNGQENQPQHF. The CDR3 bases are TGTGCCTGGAACGGACAGGAGAATCAGCCCCAGCATTTT.

The chain recombines TRBV5-1 with TRBJ1-1, with TRBD1 matching over 10 bases. CDR1 is SGHRS, CDR2 YFSETQ, per germline. Trimming cost V 2 bases and J 4 bases; bases outside gene matches: 5. This CDR3 spans 15 amino acids. CDR3 protein: CASSLFGQGGTEAFF. CDR3 coding DNA: TGCGCCAGCAGCTTATTTGGACAGGGGGGCACTGAAGCTTTCTTT.

The chain uses TRBV18 and TRBJ2-5; 7 nucleotides align to TRBD1. Unmatched junction bases numbered 7, after V lost 6 bases and J lost 3 bases. In germline, CDR1 is KGHSH, CDR2 LQKENI. CDR3 length: 14 amino acids. CDR3 region: CASSAGTVEETQYF. The CDR3 region has the DNA TGTGCCAGCTCGGCCGGGACAGTGGAAGAGACCCAGTACTTC.

V gene TRBV29-1 combines with J gene TRBJ2-2; 11 bases fit TRBD2. This CDR3 has 15 amino acids. Germline V gene sequence: CDR1 SQVTM, CDR2 ANQGSEA. Germline trimming cut 2 bases from V and 6 bases from J; bases unmatched to any gene: 5. The DNA of the CDR3 is TGCAGCGTTGAATACCTAGCGGGAGGCGCCGGGGAGCTGTTTTTT. It encodes CSVEYLAGGAGELFF.

The CDR3 DNA sequence: TGTGCCAGCAGTGGTGACTTTAATCAGCCCCAGCATTTT. Translating it yields CASSGDFNQPQHF. J is TRBJ1-5 and V is TRBV6-1; D is uncertain. There are 13 residues in the CDR3. Trimming shortened V by 4 bases and J by 4 bases, and 8 bases separated the two germline ends. Germline lookup yields CDR1 MNHNS and CDR2 SASEGT.

This clone occurred a few times. This specimen includes other DNA sequences encoding the same CDR3. The genes are TRBV28 and TRBJ1-2; TRBD1 matches at 7 bases. V lost 4 bases and J lost 4; bases outside the gene matches: 6. This CDR3 spans 14 amino acids. Germline V gene data show CDR1 as MDHEN and CDR2 as SYDVKM. Here the CDR3 reads CASSSQGVGYGYTF. For the CDR3, the DNA is TGTGCCAGCAGTTCCCAGGGGGTTGGCTATGGCTACACCTTC.

The CDR3 loop is CASRFRDRGLGSEQFF. In nucleotides, the CDR3 is TGTGCCAGCAGATTCCGGGACAGGGGGCTAGGGAGTGAGCAGTTCTTC. The chain couples TRBV28 to TRBJ2-1, with TRBD1 identical over 12 bases. The ends lost 6 bases at V and 9 bases at J; junction bases unmatched: 12. The CDR3 extends over 16 amino acids. From germline, CDR1 is MDHEN and CDR2 SYDVKM. Full variable domain (outside the CDR3, taken from reference TRBV28 and TRBJ2-1): DVKVTQSSRYLVKRTGEKVFLECVQDMDHENMFWYRQDPGLGLRLIYFSYDVKMKEKGDIPEGYSVSREKKERFSLILESASTNQTSMYLCASRFRDRGLGSEQFFGPGTRLTVL.

V usage is TRBV25-1 and J usage is TRBJ2-3; D unresolved. CDR3 length equals 13 residues. V was cut by 2 bases and J by 8 bases, with 11 bases left in between. The V gene's germline CDR1 is MGHDK and CDR2 SYGVNS. The DNA of the CDR3 is TGTGCCAGCAGTGAAGACGGTCACAGTACGCAGTATTTT. Its translation: CASSEDGHSTQYF.

This clone was seen a handful of times. The chain recombines TRBV28 with TRBJ2-7; D uncertain. The V end was cut by 3 bases, the J end by 11 bases, with 20 bases between. Germline CDR1 is MDHEN and CDR2 is SYDVKM. This CDR3 has 14 amino acids. CDR3 sequence: CASSLVDGRGPKYF. The CDR3 DNA sequence: TGTGCCAGCAGTTTGGTTGATGGCCGTGGGCCCAAGTACTTC.

The genes are TRBV5-1 and TRBJ2-7; 7 nucleotides line up with TRBD2. CDR3 length: 17 amino acids. Trimming at V came to 0 bases and at J to 6 bases, leaving 15 bases not matched to a gene. CDR1 and CDR2 (germline): SGHRS, YFSETQ. This CDR3 is CASSLAPSGPRRAEQYF. CDR3 nucleotide sequence: TGCGCCAGCAGCTTGGCCCCTAGCGGCCCCCGGAGGGCCGAGCAGTACTTC.

CDR3 nucleotides: TGTGCCACCAGCAGTGCCACTAGCGGGGGGCGAGAGCAGTACTTC. It codes for CATSSATSGGREQYF. The rearrangement links TRBV15 to TRBJ2-7; 12 nucleotides line up with TRBD2. The length of the CDR3 is 15 residues. V shed 3 bases and J 7 bases; nucleotides not matched to a gene: 7. Germline values: CDR1 LNHNV, CDR2 YYDKDF (reference sequence).

V usage is TRBV7-9 and J usage is TRBJ2-1; 9 bases are a match to TRBD2. The CDR3 spans 17 residues. Germline loops: CDR1 SEHNR, CDR2 FQNEAQ (reference sequence). J lost 1 base, V lost 1 base, and 5 bases had no gene match. In nucleotides, the CDR3 is TGTGCCAGCAGCTTAGGGGTACTAGCGGGTTCCTACAATGAGCAGTTCTTC. It codes for CASSLGVLAGSYNEQFF.

This clone has more than one count but fewer than ten. This chain connects TRBV6-1 to TRBJ2-1, with TRBD2 matching over 8 bases. The CDR3 runs 20 residues. The J segment lost 0 bases and the V segment lost 4 bases, leaving 17 bases of the junction unmatched. Per germline, CDR1 MNHNS and CDR2 SASEGT. The CDR3 nucleotides read TGTGCCAGCAGTGCCCCCGGGGGGGCTCTTCGCGAGAGCTCCTACAATGAGCAGTTCTTC. It encodes CASSAPGGALRESSYNEQFF.

The rearrangement uses TRBV7-9 and TRBJ1-2; weak D call: TRBD1 (6 bases). CDR1 SEHNR and CDR2 FQNEAQ come from the germline V gene (reference sequence). The CDR3 covers 14 residues. V was cut by 0 bases and J by 5 bases, with 10 bases left in between. CDR3 coding DNA: TGTGCCAGCAGCTTAGCGCGTCAGGGGTATGGCTACACCTTC. Translation gives CASSLARQGYGYTF.

V and J are TRBV5-6 and TRBJ1-2, with D perhaps matching TRBD1 (6 bases). This CDR3 region has 13 residues. The V gene lost 0 bases and the J gene lost 8 bases, with 11 bases spanning the gap. Germline CDR1 is SGHDT and CDR2 is YYEEEE. The CDR3: CASSLVGGLGYTF. In DNA, the CDR3 is TGTGCCAGCAGCTTGGTTGGGGGCCTAGGCTACACCTTC.

This chain uses TRBV27 with TRBJ1-1, with 7 bases that match TRBD1. The V gene end was trimmed by 5 bases and the J gene end by 1 base; junction bases not matched to a gene: 4. Germline CDR1 is MNHEY and CDR2 is SMNVEV (reference sequence). The CDR3 runs 14 residues. CDR3 sequence reads: CASSLDRENTEAFF. DNA of the CDR3: TGTGCCAGCAGTCTCGACAGGGAGAACACTGAAGCTTTCTTT.